One and the same sample provided the 8 T cell receptor beta chains below, sequenced in a study of blood T cell repertoires in COVID-19. The data were produced by immunoSEQ multiplex PCR, yet TCRdb's version contains in-frame clones alone and is incomplete. In the table there are 90,000 to 100,000 clones, 70% to 90% of which are singletons. What was sequenced was peripheral blood. These receptors all stem from an elderly man with acute or convalescent COVID-19.

The J gene is TRBJ2-7, the V gene TRBV6-2 or TRBV6-3, with 8 bases lining up with TRBD1. Germline V gene data show CDR1 as MNHEY and CDR2 as SVGEGT. Trimming cost V 2 bases and J 2 bases; bases outside gene matches: 11. The CDR3 spans 17 residues. The chain's CDR3 is CASSYRQGTGQPYEQYF. The CDR3 bases are TGTGCCAGCAGTTACCGACAGGGGACAGGTCAACCCTACGAGCAGTACTTC.

The chain combines TRBV27 with TRBJ2-1; 7 bases are a match to TRBD2. The CDR3 runs 16 residues. The germline CDR1 and CDR2 sequences are MNHEY and SMNVEV (reference sequence). V shed 5 bases and J 0 bases; nucleotides not matched to a gene: 7. The CDR3 DNA sequence: TGTGCCAGCAGTCCTGCTAGCGGAACCTCCTACAATGAGCAGTTCTTC. Translating gives CASSPASGTSYNEQFF.

The V and J genes are TRBV24-1 and TRBJ2-5, with D possibly matching TRBD2 (5 bases). Looked up from germline, CDR1 is KGHDR and CDR2 is SFDVKD. V was pared by 3 bases and J by 4 bases, with 5 bases between. CDR3 length: 12 residues. The CDR3 DNA reads as TGTGCCACCAGTGATACTAGAGAGACCCAGTACTTC. Encoded protein: CATSDTRETQYF.

CDR3 nucleotide sequence: TGTGCCAGCAGCGTGGCGGGAGTCGGGAATGAGCAGTTCTTC. As protein: CASSVAGVGNEQFF. The chain is built from TRBV9 and TRBJ2-1; 7 bases line up with TRBD2. Trimming cost V 2 bases and J 7 bases; bases outside gene matches: 6. Germline lookup yields CDR1 SGDLS and CDR2 YYNGEE. There are 14 residues in the CDR3.

In this sample, this clone turned up a few times. This chain connects TRBV30 to TRBJ1-2; 7 positions match TRBD1. CDR3 length: 13 residues. Per the germline V gene, CDR1 is GTSNPN and CDR2 is SVGIG (reference sequence). V dropped 1 base and J dropped 7; count of bases not matched to a gene: 6. This chain's CDR3 is CAWSAGGRRGYTF. The DNA for the CDR3 is TGTGCCTGGAGTGCAGGGGGGCGGCGTGGCTACACCTTC.

This sequence joins TRBV28 and TRBJ2-6; D is perhaps TRBD1 (5 bases). There are 16 residues in the CDR3. Germline lookup yields CDR1 MDHEN and CDR2 SYDVKM. The ends were cut back, 6 bases at V and 0 bases at J, with 12 bases in the middle. The CDR3 sequence is CASRPRVLSGANVLTF. The CDR3 coding sequence is TGTGCCAGCAGACCCAGGGTCCTCTCTGGGGCCAACGTCCTGACTTTC.

This chain links TRBV6-5 with TRBJ2-7, with TRBD1 identical over 11 bases. The V and J ends lost 6 bases and 3 bases, in that order; junction bases with no gene match: 7. CDR1 and CDR2 (germline): MNHEY, SVGAGI. CDR3 length equals 15 residues. CDR3 DNA: TGTGCCAGCAGCCAAGGGACAGGGGGATTCTACGAGCAGTACTTC. This gives the protein CASSQGTGGFYEQYF.

V and J are TRBV28 and TRBJ2-5; D remains ambiguous. Trimming cost V 3 bases and J 5 bases, with 16 bases left between them. CDR3 size: 15 residues. CDR1 is MDHEN and CDR2 is SYDVKM in the germline V gene. CDR3 sequence reads: CASSLGGGFGETQYF. Here the CDR3 DNA reads TGTGCCAGCAGTTTGGGTGGTGGCTTCGGGGAGACCCAGTACTTC.